This T cell receptor beta chain stems from a study of blood T cells in healthy people across ages. Study-level results: Diversity estimates drawn from one million T cells were deemed underestimates.

Germline CDR1 is MNHNS and CDR2 is SASEGT. The CDR3 is 13 amino acids. A J-beta primer mix and a sample-barcoded 5' primer were used in a second PCR of roughly 6 to 11 cycles. TCRdb re-called the 5' RACE reads through MiXCR, storing one row per CDR3 protein. Of some 1,800,000 distinct CDR3 sequences listed, around 40% are singletons. With respect to this clonotype: The antigen remains undetermined. A much larger clone sits a single nucleotide away, making a read error possible.

This receptor was taken from a human donor in good health. The gene calls are TRBV6-1 and TRBJ2-4, with 8 bases aligning to TRBD1. The J call may be faulty, since TRBJ2-7 better matches the DNA end. The source material was blood. The CDR3 sequence is CASKTGERDEQYF. The CDR3 bases are TGTGCCAGCAAGACAGGGGAGAGGGACGAGCAGTACTTC.